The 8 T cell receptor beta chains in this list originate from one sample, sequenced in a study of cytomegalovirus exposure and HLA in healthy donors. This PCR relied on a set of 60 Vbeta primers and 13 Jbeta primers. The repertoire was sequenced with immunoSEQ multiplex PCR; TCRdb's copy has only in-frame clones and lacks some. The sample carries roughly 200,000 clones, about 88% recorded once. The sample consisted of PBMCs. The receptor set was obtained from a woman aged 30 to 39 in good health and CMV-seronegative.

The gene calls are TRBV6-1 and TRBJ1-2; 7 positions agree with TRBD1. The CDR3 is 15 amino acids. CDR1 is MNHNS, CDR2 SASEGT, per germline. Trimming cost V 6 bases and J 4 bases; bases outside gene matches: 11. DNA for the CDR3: TGTGCCAGCAGGACGGGGACAGCCTCCGCCTATGGCTACACCTTC. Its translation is CASRTGTASAYGYTF.

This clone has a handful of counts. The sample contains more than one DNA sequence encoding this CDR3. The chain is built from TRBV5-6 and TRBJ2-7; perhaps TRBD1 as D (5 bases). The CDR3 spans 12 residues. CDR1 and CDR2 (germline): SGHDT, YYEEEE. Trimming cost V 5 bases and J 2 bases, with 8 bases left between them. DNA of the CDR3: TGTGCCAGCAGTTCAGGGACCTACGAGCAGTACTTC. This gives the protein CASSSGTYEQYF.

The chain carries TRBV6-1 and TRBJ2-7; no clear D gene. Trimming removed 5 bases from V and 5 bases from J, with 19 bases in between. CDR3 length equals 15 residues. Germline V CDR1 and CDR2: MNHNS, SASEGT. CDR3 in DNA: TGTGCCAGCAGTACACCGACGGCGGCCTACAACGAGCAGTACTTC. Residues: CASSTPTAAYNEQYF.

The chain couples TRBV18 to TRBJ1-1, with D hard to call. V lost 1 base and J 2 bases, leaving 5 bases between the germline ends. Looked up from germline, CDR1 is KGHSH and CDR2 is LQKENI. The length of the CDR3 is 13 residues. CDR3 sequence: CASSPLSNTEAFF. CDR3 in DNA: TGTGCCAGCTCACCACTTTCTAACACTGAAGCTTTCTTT.

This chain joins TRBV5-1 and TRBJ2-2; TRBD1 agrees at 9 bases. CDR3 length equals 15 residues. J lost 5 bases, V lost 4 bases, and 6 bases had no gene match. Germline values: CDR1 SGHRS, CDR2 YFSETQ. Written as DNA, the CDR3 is TGCGCCAGCAGCGTGAGACAGGGGGGGACCGGGGAGCTGTTTTTT. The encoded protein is CASSVRQGGTGELFF.

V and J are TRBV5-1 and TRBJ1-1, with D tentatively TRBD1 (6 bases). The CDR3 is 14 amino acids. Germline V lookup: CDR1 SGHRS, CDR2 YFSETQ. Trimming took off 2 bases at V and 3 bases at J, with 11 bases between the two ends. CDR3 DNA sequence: TGCGCCAGCAGCTTTAGTCCAGGGGACACTGAAGCTTTCTTT. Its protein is CASSFSPGDTEAFF.

The CDR3: CASSSASGGTDTQYF. The CDR3 region has the DNA TGTGCCAGCAGTTCGGCTAGCGGGGGCACAGATACGCAGTATTTT. The chain links TRBV7-6 to TRBJ2-3; 9 bases are shared with TRBD2. Germline V CDR1 and CDR2: SGHVS, FNYEAQ. J was trimmed by 1 base and V by 6 bases; bases with no gene match: 5. The CDR3 consists of 15 residues.

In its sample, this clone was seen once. The CDR3 here is CASSSGAGNTIYF. The CDR3 coding sequence is TGTGCCAGCAGCTCAGGGGCTGGAAACACCATATATTTT. The gene calls are TRBV7-3 and TRBJ1-3; TRBD1 might be the D (6 bases). From germline, CDR1 is SGHTA and CDR2 FQGTGA. This CDR3 is built from 13 residues. Trimming removed 4 bases at V and 2 bases at J, with 6 bases between.